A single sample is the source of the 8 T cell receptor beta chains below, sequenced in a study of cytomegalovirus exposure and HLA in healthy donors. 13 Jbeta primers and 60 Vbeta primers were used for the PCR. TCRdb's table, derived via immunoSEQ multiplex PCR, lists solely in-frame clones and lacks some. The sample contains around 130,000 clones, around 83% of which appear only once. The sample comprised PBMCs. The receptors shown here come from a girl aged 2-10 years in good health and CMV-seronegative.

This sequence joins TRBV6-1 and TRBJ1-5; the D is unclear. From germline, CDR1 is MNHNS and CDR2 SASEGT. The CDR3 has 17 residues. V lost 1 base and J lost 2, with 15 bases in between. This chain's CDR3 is CASSEVQEEGRNQPQHF. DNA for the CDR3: TGTGCCAGCAGTGAAGTTCAGGAGGAGGGTCGCAATCAGCCCCAGCATTTT.

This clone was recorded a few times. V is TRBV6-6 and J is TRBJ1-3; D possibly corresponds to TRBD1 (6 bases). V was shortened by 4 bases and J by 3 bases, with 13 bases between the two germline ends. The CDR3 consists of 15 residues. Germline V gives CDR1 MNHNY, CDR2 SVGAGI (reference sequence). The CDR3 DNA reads TGTGCCAGCAGTTTCTCAGGGGTAGTTGGAAACACCATATATTTT. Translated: CASSFSGVVGNTIYF.

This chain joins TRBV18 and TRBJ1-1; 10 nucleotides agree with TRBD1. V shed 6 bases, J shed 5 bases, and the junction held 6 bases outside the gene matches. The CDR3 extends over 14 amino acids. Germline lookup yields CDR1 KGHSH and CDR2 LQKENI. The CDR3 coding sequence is TGTGCCAGCTCCCGGGGACAGGGGCAGACTGAAGCTTTCTTT. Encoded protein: CASSRGQGQTEAFF.

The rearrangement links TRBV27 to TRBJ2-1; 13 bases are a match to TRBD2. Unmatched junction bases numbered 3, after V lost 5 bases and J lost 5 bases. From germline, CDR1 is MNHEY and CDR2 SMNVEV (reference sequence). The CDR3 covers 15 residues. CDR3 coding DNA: TGTGCCAGCAGTCCAGGGACTAGCGGGGACAATGAGCAGTTCTTC. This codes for CASSPGTSGDNEQFF.

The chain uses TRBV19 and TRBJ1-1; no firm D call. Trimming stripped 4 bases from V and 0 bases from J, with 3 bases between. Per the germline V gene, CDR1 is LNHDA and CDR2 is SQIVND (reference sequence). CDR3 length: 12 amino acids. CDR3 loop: CASSRLNTEAFF. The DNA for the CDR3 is TGTGCCAGTAGTAGGCTGAACACTGAAGCTTTCTTT.

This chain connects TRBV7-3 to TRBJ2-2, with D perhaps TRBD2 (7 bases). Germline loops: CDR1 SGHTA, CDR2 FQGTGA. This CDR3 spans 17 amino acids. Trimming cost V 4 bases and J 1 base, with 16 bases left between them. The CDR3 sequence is CASSSPAGAGNTGELFF. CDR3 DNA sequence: TGTGCCAGCAGCTCACCGGCGGGGGCGGGGAACACCGGGGAGCTGTTTTTT. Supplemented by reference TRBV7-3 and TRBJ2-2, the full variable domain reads GAGVSQTPSNKVTEKGKYVELRCDPISGHTALYWYRQSLGQGPEFLIYFQGTGAADDSGLPNDRFFAVRPEGSVSTLKIQRTERGDSAVYLCASSSPAGAGNTGELFFGEGSRLTVL.

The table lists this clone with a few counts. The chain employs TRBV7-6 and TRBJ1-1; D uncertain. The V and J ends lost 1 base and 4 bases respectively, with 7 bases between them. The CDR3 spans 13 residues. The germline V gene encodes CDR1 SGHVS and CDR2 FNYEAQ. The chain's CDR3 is CASSLGGATEAFF. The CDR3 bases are TGTGCCAGCAGCTTAGGCGGTGCCACTGAAGCTTTCTTT.

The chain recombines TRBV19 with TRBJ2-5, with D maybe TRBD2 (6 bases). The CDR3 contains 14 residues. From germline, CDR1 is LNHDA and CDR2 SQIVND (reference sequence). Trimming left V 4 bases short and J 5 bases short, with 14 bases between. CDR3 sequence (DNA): TGTGCCAGTAGTAGCGGGGCAACGGCGGAGACCCAGTACTTC. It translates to CASSSGATAETQYF.